Below are 14 T cell receptor beta chains sequenced from a single sample in a study of blood T cell repertoires in COVID-19. Libraries were prepared by immunoSEQ multiplex PCR; TCRdb keeps only in-frame clonotypes and omits some of them. The sample holds approximately 190,000 clones, 84% seen once. The sample comprised PBMCs or T cells enriched from blood (not recorded which). The receptors were sampled from a woman between 25 and 40 years old who had been exposed to COVID-19.

The chain recombines TRBV7-8 with TRBJ1-2; 9 bases are shared with TRBD1. The CDR3 spans 16 residues. The junction had 8 bases not matched to a gene; V was cut back by 2 bases and J by 4 bases. Germline CDR1 SGHVS, CDR2 FQNEAQ. The CDR3 DNA sequence: TGTGCCAGCAGCTTATCAGGGACAGGGAGCTTCTATGGCTACACCTTC. Amino acid sequence: CASSLSGTGSFYGYTF.

The chain employs TRBV11-2 and TRBJ2-7; 11 bases are a match to TRBD1. In germline, CDR1 is SGHAT, CDR2 FQNNGV. The CDR3 loop spans 14 amino acids. The ends lost 5 bases at V and 4 bases at J; junction bases unmatched: 4. CDR3 protein: CASSVGQGAYEQYF. The CDR3 region has the DNA TGTGCCAGCAGCGTAGGACAGGGGGCTTACGAGCAGTACTTC. Based on the CDR3 plus reference TRBV11-2 and TRBJ2-7, the full variable domain is EAGVAQSPRYKIIEKRQSVAFWCNPISGHATLYWYQQILGQGPKLLIQFQNNGVVDDSQLPKDRFSAERLKGVDSTLKIQPAKLEDSAVYLCASSVGQGAYEQYFGPGTRLTVT.

The chain couples TRBV2 to TRBJ2-2; D possibly corresponds to TRBD1 (5 bases). Germline-derived CDR1 and CDR2 are SNHLY and FYNNEI. V was cut by 6 bases and J by 5 bases, with 7 bases left in between. CDR3 length equals 12 residues. The CDR3 reads CASRTGTGELFF. In DNA, the CDR3 is TGTGCCAGCAGAACAGGTACCGGGGAGCTGTTTTTT.

The chain couples TRBV2 to TRBJ1-3; 11 bases agree with TRBD1. CDR1 SNHLY and CDR2 FYNNEI come from the germline V gene. V trimming: 5 bases; J trimming: 3 bases; junction bases outside the gene matches: 6. The CDR3 spans 16 residues. The chain's CDR3 is CASSLRTGGSGNTIYF. The CDR3 DNA reads TGTGCCAGCAGTCTCCGGACAGGGGGCAGTGGAAACACCATATATTTT.

This chain uses TRBV7-8 with TRBJ2-1; 10 bases agree with TRBD1. V shed 5 bases and J 7 bases; nucleotides not matched to a gene: 11. Germline loops: CDR1 SGHVS, CDR2 FQNEAQ. The CDR3 is made up of 16 amino acids. The DNA for the CDR3 is TGTGCCAGCAGCCGATTGGGACAGGGGACGAGGAATGAGCAGTTCTTC. Translation gives CASSRLGQGTRNEQFF.

The chain combines TRBV13 with TRBJ2-3, with D possibly being TRBD1 (6 bases). The V end was cut by 5 bases, the J end by 3 bases, with 15 bases between. This CDR3 spans 15 amino acids. CDR1 PRHDT and CDR2 FYEKMQ come from the germline V gene (reference sequence). The CDR3 loop is CASSLRTDPTDTQYF. The CDR3 nucleotides read TGTGCCAGCAGCCTTCGGACAGACCCTACAGATACGCAGTATTTT.

This clone was seen only a few times. The chain recombines TRBV7-8 with TRBJ1-1, with D tentatively TRBD1 (5 bases). Germline values: CDR1 SGHVS, CDR2 FQNEAQ. Trimming removed 1 base from V and 4 bases from J, with 13 bases in between. The CDR3 is made up of 15 amino acids. DNA for the CDR3: TGTGCCAGCAGCTTAGTTTTGCAGGGCGGCACTGAAGCTTTCTTT. Protein sequence: CASSLVLQGGTEAFF.

The chain is built from TRBV6-5 and TRBJ1-1; D is uncertain. Germline V gene lookup returns CDR1 MNHEY and CDR2 SVGAGI. The CDR3 covers 14 residues. V was cut by 2 bases and J by 1 base, with 8 bases left in between. The CDR3, as DNA: TGTGCCAGCAGTTACCGACAAGAGAACACTGAAGCTTTCTTT. Protein sequence: CASSYRQENTEAFF.

This clone has more than one count but fewer than ten. The chain has TRBV3-1 (or the pseudogene TRBV3-2) and TRBJ1-3, with a tentative D call TRBD1 (5 bases). This CDR3 spans 14 amino acids. V was cut by 5 bases and J by 3 bases, with 11 bases left in between. Germline values: CDR1 LGHDT, CDR2 YNNKEL (reference sequence). The CDR3: CASSFLQVGNTIYF. CDR3 bases: TGTGCCAGCAGCTTTTTACAGGTTGGAAACACCATATATTTT.

The chain joins TRBV11-3 to TRBJ2-3, with 9 bases lining up with TRBD1. The CDR3 covers 15 residues. Trimming removed 2 bases from V and 6 bases from J; junction bases left unmatched: 6. Per germline, CDR1 SGHNT and CDR2 YENEEA. In DNA form, the CDR3 reads TGTGCCAGCAGCTTAAGAAAGACAGGGGGGGATACGCAGTATTTT. Translation gives CASSLRKTGGDTQYF.

The V call is TRBV12-3 or TRBV12-4, the J call TRBJ2-2; D ambiguous. V lost 3 bases to trimming and J lost 3 bases, with 5 bases between them. CDR3 length: 13 residues. CDR3 in amino acids: CASSFYYTGELFF. The CDR3 nucleotides read TGTGCCAGCAGTTTTTACTACACCGGGGAGCTGTTTTTT.

This clone was detected once. This rearrangement joins TRBV7-2 to TRBJ2-1; 8 bases agree with TRBD2. The V segment lost 8 bases and the J segment 7 bases; nucleotides outside the gene matches: 7. The CDR3 length is 13 residues. CDR1 is SGHTA and CDR2 is FQGNSA in the germline V gene. The DNA for the CDR3 is TGTGCCAGCCCCCAGACTAGCGCAAATGAGCAGTTCTTC. It encodes CASPQTSANEQFF.

Only one count was recorded for this clone. This chain links TRBV18 with TRBJ1-5; 7 positions match TRBD1. V was pared by 6 bases and J by 3 bases, with 5 bases of the junction left unmatched. This CDR3 region has 14 residues. The germline V gene encodes CDR1 KGHSH and CDR2 LQKENI. The CDR3 spells CASSETGSNQPQHF. For the CDR3, the DNA is TGTGCCAGCTCCGAGACAGGGTCCAATCAGCCCCAGCATTTT.

The chain uses TRBV6-2 or TRBV6-3 and TRBJ2-1, with D possibly matching TRBD2 (5 bases). CDR1 and CDR2 from the germline V gene are MNHEY and SVGEGT. The CDR3 runs to 13 residues. The V end was cut by 4 bases, the J end by 4 bases, with 8 bases between. The CDR3 DNA reads as TGTGCCAGCAGTTCGGACTCATACAATGAGCAGTTCTTC. Its protein is CASSSDSYNEQFF.